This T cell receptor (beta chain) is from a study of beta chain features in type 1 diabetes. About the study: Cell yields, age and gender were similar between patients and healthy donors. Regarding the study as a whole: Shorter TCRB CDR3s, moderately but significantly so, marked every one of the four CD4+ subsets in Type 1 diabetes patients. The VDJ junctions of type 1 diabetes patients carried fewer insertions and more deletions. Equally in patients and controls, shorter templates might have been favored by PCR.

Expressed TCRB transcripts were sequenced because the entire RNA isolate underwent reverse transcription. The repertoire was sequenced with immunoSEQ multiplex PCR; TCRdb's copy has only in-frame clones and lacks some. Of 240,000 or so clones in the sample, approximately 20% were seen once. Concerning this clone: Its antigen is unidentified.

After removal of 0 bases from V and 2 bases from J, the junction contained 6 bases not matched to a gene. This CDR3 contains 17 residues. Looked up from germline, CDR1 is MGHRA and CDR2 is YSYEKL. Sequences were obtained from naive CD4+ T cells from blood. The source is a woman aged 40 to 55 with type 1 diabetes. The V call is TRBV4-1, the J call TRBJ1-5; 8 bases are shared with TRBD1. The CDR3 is CASSQEAGGFGNQPQHF. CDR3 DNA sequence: TGCGCCAGCAGCCAAGAAGCAGGGGGCTTTGGCAATCAGCCCCAGCATTTT.